This T cell receptor beta chain was recovered during a study of T cells in Graves' hyperthyroidism and ophthalmopathy (dated by TCRdb to between 2017 and 2020). About the full investigation: Peripheral blood samples were taken at the time of initial diagnosis, prior to any treatment. A discovery cohort of roughly 96 patients, roughly 45 with Graves' ophthalmopathy and more than 55 with stable Graves' hyperthyroidism, was used to find distinguishing TCR V-J signatures. An independent validation cohort of 18 to 20 hyperthyroidism patients and approximately 15 patients who later progressed to ophthalmopathy tested prospective prediction of ophthalmopathy. The roughly 94 discovery patients were randomly divided into training and test sets at a 7:3 ratio. The study also compared thyroid tissue and blood T-cell repertoires from several Graves' hyperthyroidism patients. Following sampling, methimazole starting at 30 mg daily was given to hyperthyroidism patients, and high-dose intravenous methylprednisolone was given to ophthalmopathy patients. According to the paper, TCR Vbeta CDR3 sequencing was carried out on 135 peripheral blood samples, which came from fewer than 50 ophthalmopathy, some 73 hyperthyroidism and some 17 progressor patients. Here is what the overall study found, with its caveats: Sample size was not statistically predetermined, and investigators were not blinded to group allocation. In validation, the model predicted progression to ophthalmopathy a median of around six months before onset, with around 70% sensitivity and 72.22% specificity. A model built on a 13 V-J signature distinguished ophthalmopathy from stable hyperthyroidism, reaching roughly 88% sensitivity and around 81% specificity in cross-validation and 80%/75% in testing. Most expanded thyroid clonotypes (frequency above 0.001) were also detected in blood, suggesting blood repertoires may reflect thyroid immune responses.

Ophthalmopathy patients had moderately to severely active disease, with a Clinical Activity Score of 3 or more, a NOSPECS grade of 4 or more, and a disease duration of less than 3 months. Patients with uncontrolled infections, other autoimmune diseases, pregnancy or lactation were excluded. Diagnoses were based on clinical symptoms, serum thyroxine and TRAb, thyroid ultrasound and orbital computed tomography. Ficoll-Paque density gradient centrifugation was used to isolate PBMCs from approximately 10 ml of fresh peripheral blood. Total RNA was extracted with Trizol reagent, and quality was checked on an Agilent 2100 Bioanalyzer. Clipping removes 6 bases from V and 6 bases from J, with 6 as the unmatched junction base count. CDR1 and CDR2 were assigned from the germline V gene as MNHNS and SASEGT. Including the terminal cysteine and phenylalanine, the CDR3 comprises 14 residues. Only the CDR3 region is kept as DNA, spanning 42 bases read in frame from base 1.

This clonotype was seen only a few times. The antigen it binds to is not known. No much larger clone exists at a distance of one base, and base qualities are not known. The TCR beta CDR3 regions were amplified from the RNA transcripts. A first-round RT-PCR of the TCR CDR3 used the HTBI primer set with the Qiagen OneStep RT-PCR kit. Libraries were constructed in a second round of multiplex PCR, after which size selection and purification were carried out. Paired-end sequencing of the libraries was performed with 100 bp reads on an Illumina HiSeq2000. The authors' analysis ran thus. SOAPnuke was used to process the raw data, throwing out any read that contained adapters or uncalled bases, had a mean Phred below 15, or lacked an exact constant-primer or identifier match. High-quality paired reads were merged using COPE v1.2.5, and each unique nucleotide sequence was defined as a clonotype. MiTCR v1.1 was used to align the clonotypes against IMGT TRBV, TRBD and TRBJ reference segments. Only V-J combinations with frequency above 0.0001, covering approximately 99% of repertoires, were analysed. The TCS score was defined as the ratio of F50 (clonal expansion) to E x V (chaos), calculated using BLOSUM62-based TCRdist between CDR3 peptides within each V-J. Welch's t-statistics and random forest reduced around 550 V-J features to about 13, which were used in a naive Bayes classifier (R e1071). TCRdb reanalyzed the raw reads on its own, using fastp at Q25 for trimming and MiXCR for clone calling, and kept in-frame beta chains. Merged by CDR3 protein, the rows form single entries marked with the most common genes and DNA. V and J calls and clone size were set by TCRdb, not the authors. Within this sample are 500,000 to 750,000 distinct CDR3 sequences, with 12% to 15% of them counted one time only. The ten top clones hold roughly 7% of the sample.

This clonotype was obtained from a woman aged 18-35 years with Graves' ophthalmopathy. The sample comprised blood. The V and J segments used are TRBV6-1 and TRBJ1-5, and TRBD1 matches 9 of the central bases. The DNA is TGTGCCAGCAGCCCACAGGGGGCTGGTCAGCCCCAGCATTTT. Translated, it gives CASSPQGAGQPQHF.